Detailed here is one TCR beta chain. This sample was taken from a study of T cell responses to AZD1222 COVID-19 vaccine. In germline, CDR1 is KGHSH, CDR2 LQKENI. The CDR3 spans 14 residues. Unmatched junction bases numbered 9, after V lost 5 bases and J lost 8 bases. Clones were sequenced by immunoSEQ multiplex PCR, and TCRdb holds only the in-frame ones, with some missing. This sample has 95,000 to 100,000 clones, with about 92% found just once. This sequence originates from an adult in good health. The rearrangement uses TRBV18 and TRBJ1-2, with 9 bases identical to TRBD1. The sample was peripheral blood, taken on day 0 of AZD1222 vaccination. The CDR3 nucleotides read TGTGCCAGCTCATCCGGGACAGGGTCGATAGGCTACACCTTC. This translates into CASSSGTGSIGYTF.